This paragraph reports one T cell receptor (beta chain). Treatment given: around 19 received Ad26.COV2.S at low or high dose, single or two shots; about five received placebo; per-sample allocation not given. The investigators took samples on day 63 after the first vaccine or placebo injection. The table came from immunoSEQ multiplex PCR; TCRdb's copy has only in-frame clones and leaves some out. The sample holds roughly 510,000 clones, around 90% seen once. These data originate in a study of Ad26.COV2.S vaccination and SARS-CoV-2 variants. The CDR3 totals 13 residues. V was shortened by 2 bases and J by 7 bases, with 8 bases between the two germline ends. CDR1 is SGHTA and CDR2 is FQGTGA in the germline V gene.

This rearrangement joins TRBV7-3 to TRBJ2-2; D gene unclear. This TCR was recovered from a person between 18 and 65 years old who received the Ad26.COV2.S COVID-19 vaccine or a placebo. Material: peripheral blood, obtained in a trial of Ad26.COV2.S vaccine versus placebo. CDR3 bases: TGTGCCAGCAGCTTATCAGCTGGCGGGGAGCTGTTTTTT. This encodes CASSLSAGGELFF.